The rows below give T cell receptor beta chains drawn from one sample of a study of blood T cells in healthy people across ages. One entry per CDR3 protein, called by TCRdb with MiXCR from the 5' RACE reads. The sample lists 1.5 million to 2 million distinct CDR3 sequences; about 31% were seen once. The material sequenced was blood. The receptors were gathered from a woman aged 30 to 39 in good health. Each CDR3 is given with its conserved first and last residue. The order of the fields is V gene, clone size, J gene, D gene, CDR3 protein, CDR3 DNA. D genes are given only for firm matches. Expanded clones are given a class, and other clones once, few, many or no size at all.

>TRBV20-1|few|TRBJ2-5|NA
CSARFLRGQEQYF
TGCAGTGCTAGATTCCTCAGGGGTCAGGAGCAGTACTTC
>TRBV5-1|NA|TRBJ2-7|NA
CASSLDVEGYEQYF
TGCGCCAGCAGCTTGGACGTCGAGGGCTACGAGCAGTACTTC
>TRBV6-5|NA|TRBJ2-7|NA
CAGSSFSSYEQYF
TGTGCCGGCTCCAGTTTTTCCTCCTACGAGCAGTACTTC
>TRBV12-3/TRBV12-4|NA|TRBJ1-2|NA
CASSFFCTGIGYGYTF
TGTGCCAGCAGTTTTTTCTGTACAGGGATCGGTTATGGCTACACCTTC
>TRBV27|few|TRBJ2-6|NA
CASSFAGPGANVLTF
TGTGCCAGCAGTTTTGCGGGACCCGGGGCCAACGTCCTGACTTTC
>TRBV18|NA|TRBJ2-7|NA
CASSLTDGGLADEQYF
TGTGCCAGCTCACTAACCGACGGAGGGCTTGCGGACGAGCAGTACTTC
>TRBV5-1|NA|TRBJ2-5|NA
CASSSGTPQETQYF
TGCGCCAGCAGCTCTGGGACTCCTCAAGAGACCCAGTACTTC
>TRBV7-3|NA|TRBJ2-1|NA
CASGELDSYNEQFF
TGTGCCAGCGGCGAACTAGACTCCTACAATGAGCAGTTCTTC
>TRBV6-1|once|TRBJ2-6|NA
CASSEAGRGLSGANVLTF
TGTGCCAGCAGTGAAGCTGGCCGGGGGCTTTCTGGGGCCAACGTCCTGACTTTC
>TRBV12-3/TRBV12-4|few|TRBJ2-3|NA
CASSWQGNTDTQYF
TGTGCCAGCAGTTGGCAGGGCAACACAGATACGCAGTATTTT